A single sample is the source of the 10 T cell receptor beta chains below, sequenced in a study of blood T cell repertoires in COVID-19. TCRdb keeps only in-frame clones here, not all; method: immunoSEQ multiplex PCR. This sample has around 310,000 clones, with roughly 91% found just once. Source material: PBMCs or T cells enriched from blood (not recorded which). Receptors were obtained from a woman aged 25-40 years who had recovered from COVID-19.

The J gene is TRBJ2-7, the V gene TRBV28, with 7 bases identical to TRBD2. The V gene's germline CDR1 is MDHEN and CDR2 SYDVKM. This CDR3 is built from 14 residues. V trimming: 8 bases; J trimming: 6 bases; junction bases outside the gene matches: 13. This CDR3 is CASRSGGSMVEQYF. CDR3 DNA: TGTGCCAGCCGCTCAGGCGGGAGCATGGTCGAGCAGTACTTC. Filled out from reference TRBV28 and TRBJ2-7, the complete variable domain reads DVKVTQSSRYLVKRTGEKVFLECVQDMDHENMFWYRQDPGLGLRLIYFSYDVKMKEKGDIPEGYSVSREKKERFSLILESASTNQTSMYLCASRSGGSMVEQYFGPGTRLTVT.

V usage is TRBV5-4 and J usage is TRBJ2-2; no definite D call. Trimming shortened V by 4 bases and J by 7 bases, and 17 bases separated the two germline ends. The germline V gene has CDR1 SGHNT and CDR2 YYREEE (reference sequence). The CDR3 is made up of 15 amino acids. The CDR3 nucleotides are TGTGCCAGCAGCCCCCCGGCGACAACTCTCGGGGAGCTGTTTTTT. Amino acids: CASSPPATTLGELFF.

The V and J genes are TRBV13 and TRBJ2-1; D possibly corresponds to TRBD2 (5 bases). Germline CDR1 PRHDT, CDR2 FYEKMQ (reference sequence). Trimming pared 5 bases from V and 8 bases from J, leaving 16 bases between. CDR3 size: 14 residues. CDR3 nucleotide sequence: TGTGCCAGCAGCGATTCGAATAGCGTGCATGAGCAGTTCTTC. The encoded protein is CASSDSNSVHEQFF.

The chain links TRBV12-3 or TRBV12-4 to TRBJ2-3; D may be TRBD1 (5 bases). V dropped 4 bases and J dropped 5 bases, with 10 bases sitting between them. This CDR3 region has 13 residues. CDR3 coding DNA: TGTGCCAGCAGTTCCTCCACAGGAGATACGCAGTATTTT. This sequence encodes CASSSSTGDTQYF.

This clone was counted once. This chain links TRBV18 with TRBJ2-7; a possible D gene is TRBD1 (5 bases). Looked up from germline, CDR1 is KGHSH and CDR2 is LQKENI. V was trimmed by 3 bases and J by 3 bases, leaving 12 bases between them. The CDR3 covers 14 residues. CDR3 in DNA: TGTGCCAGCTCACCGCTACAGGACGGCTACGAGCAGTACTTC. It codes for CASSPLQDGYEQYF.

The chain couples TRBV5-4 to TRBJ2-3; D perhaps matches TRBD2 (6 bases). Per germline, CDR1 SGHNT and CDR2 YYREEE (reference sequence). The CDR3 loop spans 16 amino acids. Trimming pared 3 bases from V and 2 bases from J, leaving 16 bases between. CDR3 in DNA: TGTGCCAGCAGCTCCCAAGCGGGTGCGACCACAGATACGCAGTATTTT. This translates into CASSSQAGATTDTQYF.

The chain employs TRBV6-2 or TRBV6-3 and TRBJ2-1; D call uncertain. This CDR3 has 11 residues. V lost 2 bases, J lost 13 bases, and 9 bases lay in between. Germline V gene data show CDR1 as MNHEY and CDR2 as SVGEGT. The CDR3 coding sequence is TGTGCCAGCAGTTACCAGTTCAACCAGTTCTTC. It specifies CASSYQFNQFF.

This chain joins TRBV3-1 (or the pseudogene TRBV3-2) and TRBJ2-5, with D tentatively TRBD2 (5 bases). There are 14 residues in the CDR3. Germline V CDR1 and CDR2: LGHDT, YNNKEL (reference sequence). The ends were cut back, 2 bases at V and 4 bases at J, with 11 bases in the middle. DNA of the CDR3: TGTGCCAGCAGCCAATATGAGGGATCAGAGACCCAGTACTTC. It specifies CASSQYEGSETQYF.

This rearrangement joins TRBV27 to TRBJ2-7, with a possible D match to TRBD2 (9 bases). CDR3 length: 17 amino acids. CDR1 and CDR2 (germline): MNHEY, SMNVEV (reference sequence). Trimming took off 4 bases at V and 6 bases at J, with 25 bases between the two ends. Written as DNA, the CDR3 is TGTGCCAGCAGTTCACACAGGGGGGTAGCGGGAGAGTCCGAGCAGTACTTC. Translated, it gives CASSSHRGVAGESEQYF.

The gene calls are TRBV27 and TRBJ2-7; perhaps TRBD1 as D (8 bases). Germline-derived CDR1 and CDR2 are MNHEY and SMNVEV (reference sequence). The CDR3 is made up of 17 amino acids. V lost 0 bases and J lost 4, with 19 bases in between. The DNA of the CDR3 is TGTGCCAGCAGTTTATCGGGCAGGGGGCTCGGGGGGTACGAGCAGTACTTC. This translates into CASSLSGRGLGGYEQYF.